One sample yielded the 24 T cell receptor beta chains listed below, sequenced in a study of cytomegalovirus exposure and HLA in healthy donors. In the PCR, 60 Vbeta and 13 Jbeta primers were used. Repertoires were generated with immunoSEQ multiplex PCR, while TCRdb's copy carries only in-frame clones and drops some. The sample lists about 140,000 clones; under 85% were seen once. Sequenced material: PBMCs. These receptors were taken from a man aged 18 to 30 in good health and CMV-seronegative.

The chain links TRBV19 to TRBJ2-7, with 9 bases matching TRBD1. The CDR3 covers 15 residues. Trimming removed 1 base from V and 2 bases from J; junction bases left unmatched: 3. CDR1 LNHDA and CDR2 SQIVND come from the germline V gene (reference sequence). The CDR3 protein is CASSIVQGAAYEQYF. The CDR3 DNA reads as TGTGCCAGTAGTATAGTACAGGGGGCGGCCTACGAGCAGTACTTC.

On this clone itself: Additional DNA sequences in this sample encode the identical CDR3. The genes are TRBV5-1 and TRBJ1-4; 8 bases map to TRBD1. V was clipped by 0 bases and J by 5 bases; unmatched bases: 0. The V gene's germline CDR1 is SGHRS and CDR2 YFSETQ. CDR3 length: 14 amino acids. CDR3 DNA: TGCGCCAGCAGCTTGGCAGGGGGCAATGAAAAACTGTTTTTT. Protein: CASSLAGGNEKLFF.

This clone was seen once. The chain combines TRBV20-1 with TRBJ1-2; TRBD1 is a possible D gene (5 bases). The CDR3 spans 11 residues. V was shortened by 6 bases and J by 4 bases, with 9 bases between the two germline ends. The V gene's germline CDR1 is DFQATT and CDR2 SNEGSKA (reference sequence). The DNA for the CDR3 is TGCAGTGCCCCGGGACTCTATGGCTACACCTTC. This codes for CSAPGLYGYTF.

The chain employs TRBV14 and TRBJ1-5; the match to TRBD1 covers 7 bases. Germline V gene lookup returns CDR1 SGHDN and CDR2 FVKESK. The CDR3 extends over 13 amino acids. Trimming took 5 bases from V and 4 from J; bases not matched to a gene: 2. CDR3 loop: CASSGTENQPQHF. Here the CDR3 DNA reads TGTGCCAGCAGCGGGACAGAAAATCAGCCCCAGCATTTT.

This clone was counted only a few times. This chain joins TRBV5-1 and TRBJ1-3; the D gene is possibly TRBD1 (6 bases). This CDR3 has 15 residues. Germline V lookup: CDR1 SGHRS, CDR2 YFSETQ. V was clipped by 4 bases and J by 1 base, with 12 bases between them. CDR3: CASSGTGISGNTIYF. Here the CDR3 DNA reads TGCGCCAGCAGCGGTACAGGGATATCTGGAAACACCATATATTTT. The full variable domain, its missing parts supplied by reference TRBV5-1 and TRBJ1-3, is KAGVTQTPRYLIKTRGQQVTLSCSPISGHRSVSWYQQTPGQGLQFLFEYFSETQRNKGNFPGRFSGRQFSNSRSEMNVSTLELGDSALYLCASSGTGISGNTIYFGEGSWLTVV.

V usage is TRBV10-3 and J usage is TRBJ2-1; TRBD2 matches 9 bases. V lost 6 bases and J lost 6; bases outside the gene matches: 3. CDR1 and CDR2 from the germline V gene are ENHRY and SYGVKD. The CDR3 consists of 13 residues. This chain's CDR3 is CAIRMTSGNEQFF. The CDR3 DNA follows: TGTGCCATCAGAATGACTAGCGGCAATGAGCAGTTCTTC.

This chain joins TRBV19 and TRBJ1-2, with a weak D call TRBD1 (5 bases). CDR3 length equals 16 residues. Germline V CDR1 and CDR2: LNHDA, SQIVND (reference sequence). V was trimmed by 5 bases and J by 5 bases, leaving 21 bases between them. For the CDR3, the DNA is TGTGCCAGTAGTGCCCGGAATAGGGGCGCAACGTATGGCTACACCTTC. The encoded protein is CASSARNRGATYGYTF.

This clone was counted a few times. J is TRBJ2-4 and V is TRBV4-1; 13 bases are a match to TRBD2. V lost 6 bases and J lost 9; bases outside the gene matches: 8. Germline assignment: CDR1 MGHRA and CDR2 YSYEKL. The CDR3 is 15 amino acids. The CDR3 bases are TGCGCCAGCAGTTCTACTAGCGGGGGGGTTGGCATTCAGTACTTC. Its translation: CASSSTSGGVGIQYF.

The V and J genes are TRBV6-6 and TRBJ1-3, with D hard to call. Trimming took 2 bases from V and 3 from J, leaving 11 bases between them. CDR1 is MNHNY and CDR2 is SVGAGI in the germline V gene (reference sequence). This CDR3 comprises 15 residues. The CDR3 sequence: CASSYGEVIGNTIYF. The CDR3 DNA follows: TGTGCCAGCAGTTACGGCGAGGTTATTGGAAACACCATATATTTT.

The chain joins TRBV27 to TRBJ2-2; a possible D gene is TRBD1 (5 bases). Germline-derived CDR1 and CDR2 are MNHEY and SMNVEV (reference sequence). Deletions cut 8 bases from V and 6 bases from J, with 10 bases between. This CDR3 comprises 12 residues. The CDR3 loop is CASGHQAGELFF. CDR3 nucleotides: TGTGCCAGCGGACATCAGGCCGGGGAGCTGTTTTTT.

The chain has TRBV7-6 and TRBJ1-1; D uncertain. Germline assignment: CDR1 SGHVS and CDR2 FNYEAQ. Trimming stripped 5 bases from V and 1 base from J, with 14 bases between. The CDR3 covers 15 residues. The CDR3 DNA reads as TGTGCCAGCAGCGCTAGTAGATTCTGGAACACTGAAGCTTTCTTT. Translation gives CASSASRFWNTEAFF.

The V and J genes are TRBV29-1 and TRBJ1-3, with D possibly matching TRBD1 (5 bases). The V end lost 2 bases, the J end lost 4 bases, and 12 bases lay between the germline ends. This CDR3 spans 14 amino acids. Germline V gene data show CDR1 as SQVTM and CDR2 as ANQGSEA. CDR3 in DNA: TGCAGCGTTGAAAGCCCGGGGGAAGGAAACACCATATATTTT. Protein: CSVESPGEGNTIYF. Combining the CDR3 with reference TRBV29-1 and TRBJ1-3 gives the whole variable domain SAVISQKPSRDICQRGTSLTIQCQVDSQVTMMFWYRQQPGQSLTLIATANQGSEATYESGFVIDKFPISRPNLTFSTLTVSNMSPEDSSIYLCSVESPGEGNTIYFGEGSWLTVV.

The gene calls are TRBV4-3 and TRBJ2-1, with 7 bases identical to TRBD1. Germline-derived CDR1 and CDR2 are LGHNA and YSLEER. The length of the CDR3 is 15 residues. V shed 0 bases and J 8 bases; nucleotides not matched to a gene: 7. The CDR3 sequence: CASSQDSRGSYEQFF. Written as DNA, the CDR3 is TGCGCCAGCAGCCAAGATTCCAGGGGGAGCTATGAGCAGTTCTTC.

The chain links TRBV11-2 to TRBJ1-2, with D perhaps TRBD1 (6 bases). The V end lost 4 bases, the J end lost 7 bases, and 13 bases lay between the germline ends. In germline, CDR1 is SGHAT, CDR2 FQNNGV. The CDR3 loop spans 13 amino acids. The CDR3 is CASSSNHRVGYTF. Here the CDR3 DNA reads TGTGCCAGCAGCTCGAATCACAGGGTTGGCTACACCTTC.

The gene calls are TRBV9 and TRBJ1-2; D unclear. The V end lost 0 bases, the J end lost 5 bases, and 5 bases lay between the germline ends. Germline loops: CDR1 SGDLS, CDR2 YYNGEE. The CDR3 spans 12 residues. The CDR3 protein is CASSVGEYGYTF. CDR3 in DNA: TGTGCCAGCAGCGTAGGGGAGTATGGCTACACCTTC.

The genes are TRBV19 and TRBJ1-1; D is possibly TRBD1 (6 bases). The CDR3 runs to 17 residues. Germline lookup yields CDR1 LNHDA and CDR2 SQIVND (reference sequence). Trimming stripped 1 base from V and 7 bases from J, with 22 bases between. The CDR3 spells CASSIVLITGMIGEAFF. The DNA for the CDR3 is TGTGCCAGTAGTATAGTTCTAATAACAGGGATGATCGGTGAAGCTTTCTTT.

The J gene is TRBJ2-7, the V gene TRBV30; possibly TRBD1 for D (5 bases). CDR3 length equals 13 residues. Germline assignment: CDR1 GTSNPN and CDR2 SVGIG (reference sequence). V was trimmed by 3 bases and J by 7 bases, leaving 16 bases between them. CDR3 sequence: CAWRRTGAGEQYF. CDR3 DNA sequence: TGTGCCTGGAGGAGAACTGGGGCTGGGGAGCAGTACTTC.

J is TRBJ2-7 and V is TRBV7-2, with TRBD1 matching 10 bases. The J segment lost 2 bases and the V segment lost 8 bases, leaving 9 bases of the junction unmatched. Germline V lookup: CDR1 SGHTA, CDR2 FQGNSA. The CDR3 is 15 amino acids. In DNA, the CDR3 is TGTGCCAGCCAACGAACCGGGACAGGGGCCTACGAGCAGTACTTC. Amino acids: CASQRTGTGAYEQYF.

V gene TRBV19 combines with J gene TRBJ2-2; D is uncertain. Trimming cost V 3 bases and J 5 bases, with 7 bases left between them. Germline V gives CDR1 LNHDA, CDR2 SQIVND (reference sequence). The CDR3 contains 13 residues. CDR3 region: CASSIPRTGELFF. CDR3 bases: TGTGCCAGTAGTATCCCTCGGACCGGGGAGCTGTTTTTT.

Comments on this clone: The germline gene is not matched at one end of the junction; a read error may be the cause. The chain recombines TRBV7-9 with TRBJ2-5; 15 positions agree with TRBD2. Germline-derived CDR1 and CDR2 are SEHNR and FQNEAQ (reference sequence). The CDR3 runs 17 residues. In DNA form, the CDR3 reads TGTGCCAGCACCAAAGGACTAGCGGGGGGGTCCCAAGAGATCCAGTACTTC. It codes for CASTKGLAGGSQEIQYF.

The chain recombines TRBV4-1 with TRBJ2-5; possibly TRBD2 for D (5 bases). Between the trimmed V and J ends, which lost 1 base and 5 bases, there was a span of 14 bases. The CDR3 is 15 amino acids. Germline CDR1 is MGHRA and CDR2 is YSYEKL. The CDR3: CASSQALRDRETQYF. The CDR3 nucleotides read TGCGCCAGCAGCCAAGCCCTGAGGGATCGTGAGACCCAGTACTTC.

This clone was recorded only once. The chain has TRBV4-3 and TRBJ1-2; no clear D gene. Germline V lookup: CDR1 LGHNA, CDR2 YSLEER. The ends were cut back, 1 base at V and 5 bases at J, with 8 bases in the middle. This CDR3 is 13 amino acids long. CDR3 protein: CASSQASRYGYTF. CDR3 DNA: TGCGCCAGCAGCCAAGCTAGTCGTTATGGCTACACCTTC.

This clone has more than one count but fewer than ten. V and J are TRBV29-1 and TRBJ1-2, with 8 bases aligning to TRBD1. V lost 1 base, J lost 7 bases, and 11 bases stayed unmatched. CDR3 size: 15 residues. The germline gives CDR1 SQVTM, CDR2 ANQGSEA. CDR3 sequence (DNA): TGCAGCGTTGAAGCTACTTCCACAGGGGGACGTGGCTACACCTTC. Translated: CSVEATSTGGRGYTF.

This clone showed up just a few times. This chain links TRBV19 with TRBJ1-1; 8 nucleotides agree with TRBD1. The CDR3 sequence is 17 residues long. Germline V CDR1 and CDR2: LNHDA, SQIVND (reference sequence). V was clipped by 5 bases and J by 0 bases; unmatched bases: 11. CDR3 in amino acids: CASSSQGAFRMNTEAFF. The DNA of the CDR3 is TGTGCCAGTAGTTCGCAGGGGGCATTTAGGATGAACACTGAAGCTTTCTTT.